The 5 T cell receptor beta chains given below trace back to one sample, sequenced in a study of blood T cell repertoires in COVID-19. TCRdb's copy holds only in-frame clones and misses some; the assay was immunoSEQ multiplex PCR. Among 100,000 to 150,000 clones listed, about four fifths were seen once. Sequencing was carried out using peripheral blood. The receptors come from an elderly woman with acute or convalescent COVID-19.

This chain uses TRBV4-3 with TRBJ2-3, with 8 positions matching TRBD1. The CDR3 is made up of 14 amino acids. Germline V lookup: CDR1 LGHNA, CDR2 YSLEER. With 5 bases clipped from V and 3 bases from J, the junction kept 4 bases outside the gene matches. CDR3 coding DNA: TGCGCCAGCAGCTCCCGACAGGGGACAGATACGCAGTATTTT. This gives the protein CASSSRQGTDTQYF.

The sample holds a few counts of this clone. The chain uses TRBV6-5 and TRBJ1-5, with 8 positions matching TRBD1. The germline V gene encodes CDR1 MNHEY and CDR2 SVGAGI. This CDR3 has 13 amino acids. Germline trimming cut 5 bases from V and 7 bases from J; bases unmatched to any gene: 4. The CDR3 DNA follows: TGTGCCAGCAGTCCAGACAGGGGACAGCCCCAGCATTTT. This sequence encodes CASSPDRGQPQHF.

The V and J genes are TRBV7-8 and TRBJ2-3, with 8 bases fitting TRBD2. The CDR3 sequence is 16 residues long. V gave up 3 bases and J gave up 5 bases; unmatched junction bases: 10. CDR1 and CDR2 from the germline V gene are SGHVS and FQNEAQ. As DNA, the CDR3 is TGTGCCAGCAGCTTGACCCCGGGGGGGCCCGAAGATACGCAGTATTTT. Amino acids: CASSLTPGGPEDTQYF. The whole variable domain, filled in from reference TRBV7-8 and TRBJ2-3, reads GAGVSQSPRYKVAKRGQDVALRCDPISGHVSLFWYQQALGQGPEFLTYFQNEAQLDKSGLPSDRFFAERPEGSVSTLKIQRTQQEDSAVYLCASSLTPGGPEDTQYFGPGTRLTVL.

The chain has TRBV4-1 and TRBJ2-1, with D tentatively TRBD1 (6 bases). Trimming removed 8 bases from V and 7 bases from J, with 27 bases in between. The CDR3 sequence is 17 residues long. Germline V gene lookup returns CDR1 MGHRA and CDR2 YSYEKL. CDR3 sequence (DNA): TGCGCCAGCTCACCAAGCGGAGGCAGGGGTATAGGGAATGAGCAGTTCTTC. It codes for CASSPSGGRGIGNEQFF.

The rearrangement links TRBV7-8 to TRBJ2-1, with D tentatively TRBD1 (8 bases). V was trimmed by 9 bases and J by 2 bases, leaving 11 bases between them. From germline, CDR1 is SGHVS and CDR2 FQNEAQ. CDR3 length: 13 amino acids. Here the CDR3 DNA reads TGTGCCAGTACAGGGGGGGCCTACAATGAGCAGTTCTTC. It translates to CASTGGAYNEQFF.